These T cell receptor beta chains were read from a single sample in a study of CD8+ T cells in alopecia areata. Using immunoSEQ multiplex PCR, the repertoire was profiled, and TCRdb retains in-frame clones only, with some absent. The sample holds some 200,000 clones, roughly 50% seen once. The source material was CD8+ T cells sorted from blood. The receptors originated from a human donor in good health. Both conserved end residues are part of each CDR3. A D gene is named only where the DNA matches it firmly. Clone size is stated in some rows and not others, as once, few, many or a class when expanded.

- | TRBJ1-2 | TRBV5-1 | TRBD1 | CASSERDRQLFGGYTF | TGCGCCAGCAGCGAGAGGGACAGGCAGCTGTTCGGTGGCTACACCTTC
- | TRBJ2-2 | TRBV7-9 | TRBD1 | CASSPRRDRASPELFF | TGTGCCAGCAGCCCGCGGCGGGACAGGGCCTCCCCGGAGCTGTTTTTT
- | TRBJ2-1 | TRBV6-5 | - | CASSNQETNEQFF | TGTGCCAGCAGTAACCAGGAAACCAATGAGCAGTTCTTC
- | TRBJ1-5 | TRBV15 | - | CATSTSGDQPQHF | TGTGCCACCAGCACATCGGGGGATCAGCCCCAGCATTTT
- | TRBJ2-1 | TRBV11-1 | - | CASSLASDRGNEQFF | TGTGCCAGCAGCTTGGCGAGTGATAGGGGAAATGAGCAGTTCTTC
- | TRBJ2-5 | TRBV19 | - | CASSPSSGETQYF | TGTGCCAGTAGTCCGTCGAGCGGGGAGACCCAGTACTTC
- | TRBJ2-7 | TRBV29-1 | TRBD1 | CSVSQDREIYEQYF | TGCAGCGTTTCGCAGGACAGGGAGATCTACGAGCAGTACTTC
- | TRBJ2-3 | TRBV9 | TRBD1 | CASGSTGGTDTQYF | TGTGCCAGCGGTTCGACAGGGGGCACAGATACGCAGTATTTT
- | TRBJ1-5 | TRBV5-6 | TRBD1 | CASSTKDRGVNQPQHF | TGTGCCAGCAGCACCAAGGACAGGGGGGTTAATCAGCCCCAGCATTTT
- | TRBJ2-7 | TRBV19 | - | CASSIRTENPSEQYF | TGTGCCAGTAGTATAAGGACAGAAAACCCATCCGAGCAGTACTTC
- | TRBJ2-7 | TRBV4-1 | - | CASSQPGHYEQYF | TGCGCCAGCAGCCAACCGGGCCACTACGAGCAGTACTTC
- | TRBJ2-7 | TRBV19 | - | CASSRTGPAYEQYF | TGTGCCAGTAGTAGAACCGGGCCCGCCTACGAGCAGTACTTC
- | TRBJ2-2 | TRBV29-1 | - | CSVGSGNTGELFF | TGCAGCGTGGGGAGTGGGAACACCGGGGAGCTGTTTTTT
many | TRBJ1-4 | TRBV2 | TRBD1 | CASSGSRDRAGLTEKLFF | TGTGCCAGCAGTGGGTCCAGGGACAGGGCTGGATTAACGGAAAAACTGTTTTTT
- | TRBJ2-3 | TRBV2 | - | CASRGTVSTDTQYF | TGTGCCAGCAGAGGGACTGTCTCCACAGATACGCAGTATTTT
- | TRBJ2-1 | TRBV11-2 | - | CASSLESSYNEQFF | TGTGCCAGCAGCTTAGAGAGCTCCTACAATGAGCAGTTCTTC
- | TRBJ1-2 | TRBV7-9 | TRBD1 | CASTSWDRVPAGYTF | TGTGCCAGCACCTCATGGGACAGGGTTCCAGCTGGCTACACCTTC
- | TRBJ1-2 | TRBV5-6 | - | CASSLAEGFTFGYTF | TGTGCCAGCAGCTTGGCGGAGGGGTTTACCTTTGGCTACACCTTC
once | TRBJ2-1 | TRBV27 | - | CASSLSLEGPLDEQFF | TGTGCCAGCAGTTTATCCCTGGAGGGGCCCCTCGATGAGCAGTTCTTC
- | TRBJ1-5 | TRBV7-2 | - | CASSLALSNQPQHF | TGTGCCAGCAGCTTAGCACTTAGCAATCAGCCCCAGCATTTT
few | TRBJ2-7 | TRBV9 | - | CASSPSPEGHEQYF | TGTGCCAGCAGCCCATCCCCGGAGGGACACGAGCAGTACTTC
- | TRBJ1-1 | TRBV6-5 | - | CASSYGGGNTEAFF | TGTGCCAGCAGTTACGGGGGTGGGAACACTGAAGCTTTCTTT
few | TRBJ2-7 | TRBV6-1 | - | CASSDGSQYF | TGTGCCAGCAGTGATGGGTCGCAGTACTTC
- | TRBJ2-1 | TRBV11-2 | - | CASSQIDEQFF | TGTGCCAGCAGCCAAATAGATGAGCAGTTCTTC
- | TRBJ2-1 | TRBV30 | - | CAWSWSPYNEQFF | TGTGCCTGGAGTTGGAGCCCCTACAATGAGCAGTTCTTC
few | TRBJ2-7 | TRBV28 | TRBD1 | CASSAAADRTYYEQYF | TGTGCCAGCAGCGCCGCCGCGGACAGGACATACTACGAGCAGTACTTC
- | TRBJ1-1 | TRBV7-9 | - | CASSSDLDYAFF | TGTGCCAGCAGTTCCGACCTAGACTACGCTTTCTTT
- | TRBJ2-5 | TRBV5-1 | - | CASSFRETQYF | TGCGCCAGCAGCTTCCGTGAGACCCAGTACTTC
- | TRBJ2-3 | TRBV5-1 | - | CASSSSGGPDTQYF | TGCGCCAGCAGCTCTTCGGGGGGCCCAGATACGCAGTATTTT
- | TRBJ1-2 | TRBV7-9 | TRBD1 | CASSLVRDRNGYTF | TGTGCCAGCAGCTTAGTTCGGGACAGAAATGGCTACACCTTC
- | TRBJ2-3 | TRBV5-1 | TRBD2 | CASSLASGGTDTQYF | TGCGCCAGCAGCTTGGCAAGCGGGGGGACAGATACGCAGTATTTT
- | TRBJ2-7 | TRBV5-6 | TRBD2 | CASSHGLAGGYEQYF | TGTGCCAGCAGCCACGGACTAGCGGGGGGCTACGAGCAGTACTTC
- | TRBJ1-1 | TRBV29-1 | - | CSADTGGTEAFF | TGCAGCGCCGACACTGGGGGCACTGAAGCTTTCTTT
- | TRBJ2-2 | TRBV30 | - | CAWITGMRTGELFF | TGTGCCTGGATTACAGGGATGCGGACCGGGGAGCTGTTTTTT
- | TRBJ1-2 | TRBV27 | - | CASSLSRGYGYTF | TGTGCCAGCAGTTTATCCCGTGGCTATGGCTACACCTTC
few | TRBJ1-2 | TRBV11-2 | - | CASPSSPGASLIYGYTF | TGTGCCAGCCCCTCCTCCCCGGGGGCCTCCTTGATCTATGGCTACACCTTC
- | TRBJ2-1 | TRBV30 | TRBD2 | CAWRTSGGRDEQFF | TGTGCCTGGAGGACTAGCGGGGGCCGGGATGAGCAGTTCTTC